These T cell receptor beta chains were read from a single sample in a study of shared clonotypes between healthy human individuals. Data came from immunoSEQ multiplex PCR; TCRdb stores just in-frame clones and leaves some out. The sample lists roughly 1.4 million clones, 98% occurring once. Sequencing used naive CD4+ T cells sorted from blood. Receptors were obtained from a man aged 25 to 40 in good health. Each CDR3 is given with its conserved first and last residue. D genes are given only for firm matches. Not every row has a clone size; where given, it reads once, few, many or a size class.

V	size	D	J	DNA	CDR3
TRBV7-2	.	TRBD1	TRBJ2-7	TGTGCCAGCAGCTTAGACCGGGACAGAACCTACGAGCAGTACTTC	CASSLDRDRTYEQYF
TRBV10-1	.	.	TRBJ2-5	TGCGCCAGCAGTGCGGGAGAACAAGAGACCCAGTACTTC	CASSAGEQETQYF
TRBV15	.	TRBD2	TRBJ2-1	TGTGCCACCAGCAGAGGGGGCGGGAGGTTGAATGAGCAGTTCTTC	CATSRGGGRLNEQFF
TRBV5-6	.	.	TRBJ2-1	TGTGCCAGCAGCCCCGGGGATAGCTCCTACAATGAGCAGTTCTTC	CASSPGDSSYNEQFF
TRBV7-2	.	.	TRBJ2-1	TGTGCCAGCAGCTTGTGGTTCAATGAGCAGTTCTTC	CASSLWFNEQFF
TRBV30	.	.	TRBJ1-4	TGTGCCTGGAGTGTGGGTGCGAGGGTTAGTGAAAAACTGTTTTTT	CAWSVGARVSEKLFF
TRBV11-3	.	TRBD2	TRBJ2-2	TGTGCCAGCAGCTTTACGGGACTAGCGGAGGGGGAGCTGTTTTTT	CASSFTGLAEGELFF
TRBV5-5	once	.	TRBJ1-4	TGTGCCAGCAGCTTGGACCCCGAGGACACCGATGAAAAACTGTTTTTT	CASSLDPEDTDEKLFF
TRBV29-1	.	.	TRBJ1-5	TGCAGCGTCGGTCCGGGGGGAGGCAATCAGCCCCAGCATTTT	CSVGPGGGNQPQHF
TRBV18	.	.	TRBJ2-1	TGTGCCAGCTCCCTGACACTCAGGTGGGACAATGAGCAGTTCTTC	CASSLTLRWDNEQFF
TRBV27	.	.	TRBJ2-1	TGTGCCAGCAGTTTATCGGGACCTGGACCCTTACTCAATGAGCAGTTCTTC	CASSLSGPGPLLNEQFF
TRBV5-1	.	TRBD1	TRBJ2-5	TGCGCCAGCAGGCCAGGGGGATCCAAAGAGACCCAGTACTTC	CASRPGGSKETQYF
TRBV19	.	.	TRBJ2-1	TGTGCCAGTACCCCAGGTGGGCGGGTCTACAATGAGCAGTTCTTC	CASTPGGRVYNEQFF
TRBV5-1	.	.	TRBJ2-3	TGCGCCAGCAGAGTGGGACCCAGCACAGATACGCAGTATTTT	CASRVGPSTDTQYF
TRBV19	.	.	TRBJ1-4	TGTGCCAGTAGTATAGGAGCAAAACTGTTTTTT	CASSIGAKLFF
TRBV2	.	.	TRBJ1-5	TGTGCCAGCAGTCTTTCCACCCCTAATCAGCCCCAGCATTTT	CASSLSTPNQPQHF
TRBV9	.	.	TRBJ2-7	TGTGCCAGCAGCCCCAACCTAGTAGCCTACGAGCAGTACTTC	CASSPNLVAYEQYF
TRBV5-1	.	.	TRBJ2-5	TGCGCCAGCAGCTTGGGCAAAGAGACCCAGTACTTC	CASSLGKETQYF